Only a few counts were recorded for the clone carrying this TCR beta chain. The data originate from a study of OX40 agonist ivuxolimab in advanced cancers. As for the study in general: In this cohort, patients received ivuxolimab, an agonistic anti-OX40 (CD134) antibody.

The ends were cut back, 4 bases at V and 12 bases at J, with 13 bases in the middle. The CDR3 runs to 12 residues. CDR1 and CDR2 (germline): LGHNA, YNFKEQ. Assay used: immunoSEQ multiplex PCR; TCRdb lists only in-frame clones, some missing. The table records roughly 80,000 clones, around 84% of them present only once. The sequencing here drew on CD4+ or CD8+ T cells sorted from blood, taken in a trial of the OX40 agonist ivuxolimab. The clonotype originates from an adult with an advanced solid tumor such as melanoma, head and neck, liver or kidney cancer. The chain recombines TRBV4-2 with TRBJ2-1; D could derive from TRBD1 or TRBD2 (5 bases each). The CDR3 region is CASSPRDGGQFF. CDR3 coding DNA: TGTGCCAGCAGCCCTCGGGACGGCGGGCAGTTCTTC.